What follows are 21 T cell receptor beta chains derived from one specimen sequenced in a study of shared clonotypes between healthy human individuals. The repertoire was sequenced with immunoSEQ multiplex PCR; TCRdb's copy has only in-frame clones and lacks some. The sample lists 640,000 or so clones; about 78% were seen once. The source material was memory CD4+ T cells sorted from blood. Sample subset: CD45RA-negative fraction. All receptors come from a woman younger than 45 in good health.

A single count supports this clone. This sequence joins TRBV5-4 and TRBJ1-1, with TRBD1 as a possible D gene (6 bases). Germline V CDR1 and CDR2: SGHNT, YYREEE (reference sequence). V was trimmed by 0 bases and J by 2 bases, leaving 11 bases between them. CDR3 length: 15 residues. The CDR3 loop reads CASSLAKQGNTEAFF. As DNA, the CDR3 is TGTGCCAGCAGCTTGGCAAAACAGGGAAACACTGAAGCTTTCTTT.

The genes are TRBV4-1 and TRBJ2-3; D gene unclear. This CDR3 is built from 13 residues. V gave up 4 bases and J gave up 5 bases, with 10 bases separating them. Germline CDR1 is MGHRA and CDR2 is YSYEKL. CDR3 loop: CASSPQSRDTQYF. Written as DNA, the CDR3 is TGCGCCAGCAGCCCACAAAGCCGAGATACGCAGTATTTT.

The chain combines TRBV25-1 with TRBJ1-1; D gene unclear. Germline assignment: CDR1 MGHDK and CDR2 SYGVNS. The CDR3 contains 13 residues. Trimming cost V 3 bases and J 7 bases, with 12 bases left between them. The CDR3 is CASSDFFTVEAFF. The CDR3, as DNA: TGTGCCAGCAGTGACTTTTTTACAGTTGAAGCTTTCTTT.

This chain links TRBV5-1 with TRBJ2-5; D may be TRBD1 or TRBD2 (6 bases each). Germline assignment: CDR1 SGHRS and CDR2 YFSETQ. V was shortened by 2 bases and J by 3 bases, with 14 bases between the two germline ends. The CDR3 contains 15 residues. CDR3 protein: CASSLKPRGEETQYF. Here the CDR3 DNA reads TGCGCCAGCAGCTTAAAACCTAGGGGGGAAGAGACCCAGTACTTC.

This clone was observed a single time. This rearrangement joins TRBV18 to TRBJ2-2, with 7 bases lining up with TRBD1. Trimming took 5 bases from V and 0 from J; bases not matched to a gene: 9. The CDR3 is 17 amino acids. CDR1 and CDR2 from the germline V gene are KGHSH and LQKENI. The CDR3 reads CASSSRTGRSNTGELFF. DNA of the CDR3: TGTGCCAGCTCATCCCGGACAGGCCGCTCGAACACCGGGGAGCTGTTTTTT.

This clone was observed a single time. V gene TRBV6-6 combines with J gene TRBJ1-5; unclear D gene. CDR3 length equals 16 residues. Germline-derived CDR1 and CDR2 are MNHNY and SVGAGI (reference sequence). V was trimmed by 2 bases and J by 0 bases, leaving 11 bases between them. The CDR3 sequence is CASSYGQLDSNQPQHF. The CDR3 region has the DNA TGTGCCAGCAGTTACGGGCAGCTAGATAGCAATCAGCCCCAGCATTTT.

The chain uses TRBV7-2 and TRBJ2-1; D unclear. Trimming removed 2 bases from V and 8 bases from J, with 10 bases in between. The CDR3 contains 13 residues. In germline, CDR1 is SGHTA, CDR2 FQGNSA. The CDR3 bases are TGTGCCAGCAGCTTAATGTCCGCCTATGAGCAGTTCTTC. This gives the protein CASSLMSAYEQFF. Combining the CDR3 with reference TRBV7-2 and TRBJ2-1 gives the whole variable domain GAGVSQSPSNKVTEKGKDVELRCDPISGHTALYWYRQSLGQGLEFLIYFQGNSAPDKSGLPSDRFSAERTGGSVSTLTIQRTQQEDSAVYLCASSLMSAYEQFFGPGTRLTVL.

The genes are TRBV5-8 and TRBJ2-1, with no clear D. The germline V and J ends were trimmed by 5 bases and 9 bases, with 12 bases remaining between them. In germline, CDR1 is SGHTS, CDR2 YDEGEE. The CDR3 loop spans 12 amino acids. CDR3 amino acids: CASRPRVGEQFF. CDR3 coding DNA: TGTGCCAGCAGGCCCCGGGTTGGTGAGCAGTTCTTC.

V gene TRBV5-1 combines with J gene TRBJ2-1, with D possibly TRBD2 on 5 matching bases. Per the germline V gene, CDR1 is SGHRS and CDR2 is YFSETQ. The CDR3 is 15 amino acids. Trimming took off 4 bases at V and 4 bases at J, with 15 bases between the two ends. This chain's CDR3 is CASSNDYRLYNEQFF. The CDR3 DNA follows: TGCGCCAGCAGCAATGACTACCGTCTATACAATGAGCAGTTCTTC.

V usage is TRBV11-2 and J usage is TRBJ2-7, with D perhaps given as TRBD1 or TRBD2 (5 bases each). This CDR3 is 11 amino acids long. The V gene's germline CDR1 is SGHAT and CDR2 FQNNGV. Trimming cost V 5 bases and J 10 bases, with 12 bases left between them. The CDR3 DNA is TGTGCCAGCAGCCAGGGAGAGAACCAGTACTTC. It specifies CASSQGENQYF.

J is TRBJ1-1 and V is TRBV5-5; no reliable D call. From germline, CDR1 is SGHKS and CDR2 YYEKEE (reference sequence). V lost 4 bases, J lost 0 bases, and 22 bases lay in between. There are 18 residues in the CDR3. CDR3 in amino acids: CASSHPTYWSNMNTEAFF. CDR3 in DNA: TGTGCCAGCAGCCACCCCACTTATTGGAGTAACATGAACACTGAAGCTTTCTTT.

The rearrangement links TRBV7-2 to TRBJ1-5; D possibly corresponds to TRBD1 (6 bases). The CDR3 is 15 residues long. Trimming removed 4 bases from V and 5 bases from J, with 15 bases in between. CDR1 is SGHTA, CDR2 FQGNSA, per germline. CDR3 region: CASSSGTNTYQPQHF. The DNA of the CDR3 is TGTGCCAGCAGCTCCGGGACAAACACTTATCAGCCCCAGCATTTT.

The rearrangement joins TRBV28 to TRBJ1-5; no definite D call. Germline lookup yields CDR1 MDHEN and CDR2 SYDVKM. There are 15 residues in the CDR3. V was shortened by 5 bases and J by 2 bases, with 13 bases between the two germline ends. The CDR3 sequence: CASSNLGGGNQPQHF. The CDR3 coding sequence is TGTGCCAGCAGTAACCTGGGCGGTGGCAATCAGCCCCAGCATTTT.

The rearrangement joins TRBV7-6 to TRBJ2-5; TRBD2 agrees at 10 bases. The germline V gene encodes CDR1 SGHVS and CDR2 FNYEAQ. This CDR3 contains 16 residues. Unmatched junction bases numbered 7, after V lost 1 base and J lost 5 bases. The CDR3 sequence: CASSLGAGGTRETQYF. The CDR3 bases are TGTGCCAGCAGCTTAGGAGCGGGAGGGACCCGGGAGACCCAGTACTTC.

The V and J genes are TRBV19 and TRBJ2-2, with 9 bases matching TRBD2. The V gene end was trimmed by 2 bases and the J gene end by 7 bases; junction bases not matched to a gene: 17. CDR1 is LNHDA and CDR2 is SQIVND in the germline V gene (reference sequence). The CDR3 runs to 19 residues. The CDR3 loop reads CASSIRFDSGRFVGGELFF. The CDR3 DNA reads TGTGCCAGTAGTATAAGGTTCGATAGCGGGAGATTTGTCGGCGGGGAGCTGTTTTTT.

The chain uses TRBV28 and TRBJ2-7; D is possibly TRBD2 (6 bases). CDR1 is MDHEN, CDR2 SYDVKM, per germline. The CDR3 covers 13 residues. Trimming shortened V by 6 bases and J by 2 bases, and 11 bases separated the two germline ends. CDR3: CASRTPGAYEQYF. Written as DNA, the CDR3 is TGTGCCAGCAGAACGCCGGGGGCCTACGAGCAGTACTTC.

Concerning this clone itself: The same CDR3 arises from other DNA sequences in this sample as well. The chain recombines TRBV27 with TRBJ2-5; D is possibly TRBD2 (6 bases). From germline, CDR1 is MNHEY and CDR2 SMNVEV (reference sequence). V was clipped by 3 bases and J by 4 bases, with 9 bases between them. There are 13 residues in the CDR3. For the CDR3, the DNA is TGTGCCAGCAGTTTTGGGCGGGGAGAGACCCAGTACTTC. Protein sequence: CASSFGRGETQYF.

CDR3 region: CASNKGGLDYEQYF. The DNA for the CDR3 is TGTGCCAGCAACAAAGGAGGACTTGACTACGAGCAGTACTTC. The chain joins TRBV5-6 to TRBJ2-7; a weak D match, TRBD2 (5 bases). V lost 6 bases and J 3 bases, leaving 16 bases between the germline ends. Germline loops: CDR1 SGHDT, CDR2 YYEEEE. The CDR3 length is 14 residues. Combining the CDR3 with reference TRBV5-6 and TRBJ2-7 gives the whole variable domain DAGVTQSPTHLIKTRGQQVTLRCSPKSGHDTVSWYQQALGQGPQFIFQYYEEEERQRGNFPDRFSGHQFPNYSSELNVNALLLGDSALYLCASNKGGLDYEQYFGPGTRLTVT.

V usage is TRBV2 and J usage is TRBJ2-7; 12 bases fit TRBD2. The ends lost 5 bases at V and 4 bases at J; junction bases unmatched: 3. CDR1 is SNHLY, CDR2 FYNNEI, per germline. The CDR3 runs to 14 residues. The CDR3 here is CASSRTSGIYEQYF. The DNA for the CDR3 is TGTGCCAGCAGTCGGACTAGCGGGATATACGAGCAGTACTTC.

This sequence joins TRBV10-1 and TRBJ1-1; possibly TRBD1 for D (6 bases). CDR1 is WNHNN, CDR2 SYGVQD, per germline (reference sequence). Trimming took 5 bases from V and 3 from J, leaving 13 bases between them. CDR3 length: 14 amino acids. In DNA, the CDR3 is TGCGCCAGCAGTCAACAGGGTGTGGACACTGAAGCTTTCTTT. Protein product: CASSQQGVDTEAFF.

The chain links TRBV9 to TRBJ2-3, with D hard to call. Germline CDR1 SGDLS, CDR2 YYNGEE. V lost 0 bases and J lost 0, with 8 bases in between. This CDR3 has 15 residues. The CDR3 reads CASSVATISTDTQYF. The DNA of the CDR3 is TGTGCCAGCAGCGTAGCCACCATCAGCACAGATACGCAGTATTTT.